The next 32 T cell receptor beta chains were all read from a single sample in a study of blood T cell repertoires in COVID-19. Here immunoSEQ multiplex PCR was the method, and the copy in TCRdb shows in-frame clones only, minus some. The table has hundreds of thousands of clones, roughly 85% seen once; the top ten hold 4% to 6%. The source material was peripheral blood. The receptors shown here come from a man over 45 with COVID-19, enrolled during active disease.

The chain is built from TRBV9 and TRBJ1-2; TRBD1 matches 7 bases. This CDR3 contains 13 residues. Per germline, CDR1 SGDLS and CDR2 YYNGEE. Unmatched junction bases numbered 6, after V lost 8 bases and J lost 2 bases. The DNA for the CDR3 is TGTGCCAGGAACAGGGGCGGAAACTATGGCTACACCTTC. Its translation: CARNRGGNYGYTF.

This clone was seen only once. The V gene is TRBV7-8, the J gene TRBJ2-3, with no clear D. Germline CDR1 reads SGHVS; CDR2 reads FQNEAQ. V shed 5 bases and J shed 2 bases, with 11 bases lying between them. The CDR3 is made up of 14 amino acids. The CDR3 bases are TGTGCCAGCAGCCCTAGGCCCTACACAGATACGCAGTATTTT. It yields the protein CASSPRPYTDTQYF.

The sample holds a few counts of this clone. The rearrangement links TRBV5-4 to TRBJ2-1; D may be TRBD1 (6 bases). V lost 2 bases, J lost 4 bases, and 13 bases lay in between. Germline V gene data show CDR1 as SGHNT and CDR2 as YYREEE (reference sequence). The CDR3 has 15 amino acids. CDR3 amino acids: CASSLTTGPYNEQFF. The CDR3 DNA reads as TGTGCCAGCAGCTTAACGACAGGACCATACAATGAGCAGTTCTTC. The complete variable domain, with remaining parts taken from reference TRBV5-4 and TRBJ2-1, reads ETGVTQSPTHLIKTRGQQVTLRCSSQSGHNTVSWYQQALGQGPQFIFQYYREEENGRGNFPPRFSGLQFPNYSSELNVNALELDDSALYLCASSLTTGPYNEQFFGPGTRLTVL.

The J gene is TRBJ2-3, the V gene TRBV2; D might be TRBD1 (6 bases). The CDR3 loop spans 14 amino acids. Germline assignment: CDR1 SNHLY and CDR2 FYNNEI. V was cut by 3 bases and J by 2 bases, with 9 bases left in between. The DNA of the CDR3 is TGTGCCAGCAGTGATCAGGGGTCCACAGATACGCAGTATTTT. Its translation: CASSDQGSTDTQYF.

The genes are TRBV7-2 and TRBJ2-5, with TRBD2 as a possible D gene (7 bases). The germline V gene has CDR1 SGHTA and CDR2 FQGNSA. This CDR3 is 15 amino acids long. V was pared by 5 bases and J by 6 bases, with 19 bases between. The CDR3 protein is CASSRGGAVIKTQYF. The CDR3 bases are TGTGCCAGCAGCCGTGGGGGGGCGGTAATAAAGACCCAGTACTTC.

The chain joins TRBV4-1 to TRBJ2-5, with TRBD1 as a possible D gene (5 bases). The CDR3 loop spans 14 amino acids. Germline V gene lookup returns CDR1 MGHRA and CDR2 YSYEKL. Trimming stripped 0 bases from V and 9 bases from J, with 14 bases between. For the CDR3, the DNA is TGCGCCAGCAGCCAAGATCGGCAGGCCAGGGCCCAGTACTTC. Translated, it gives CASSQDRQARAQYF.

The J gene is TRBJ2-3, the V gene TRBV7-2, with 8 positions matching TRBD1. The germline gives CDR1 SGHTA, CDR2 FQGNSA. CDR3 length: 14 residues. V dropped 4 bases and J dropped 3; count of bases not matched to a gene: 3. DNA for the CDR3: TGTGCCAGCAGCTCGGACAGGGTTACAGATACGCAGTATTTT. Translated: CASSSDRVTDTQYF.

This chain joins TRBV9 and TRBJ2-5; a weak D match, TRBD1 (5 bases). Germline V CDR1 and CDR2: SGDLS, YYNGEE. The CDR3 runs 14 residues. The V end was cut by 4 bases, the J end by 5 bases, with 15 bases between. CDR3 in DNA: TGTGCCAGCAGCTCAAGGGGTTCGGTGGAGACCCAGTACTTC. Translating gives CASSSRGSVETQYF.

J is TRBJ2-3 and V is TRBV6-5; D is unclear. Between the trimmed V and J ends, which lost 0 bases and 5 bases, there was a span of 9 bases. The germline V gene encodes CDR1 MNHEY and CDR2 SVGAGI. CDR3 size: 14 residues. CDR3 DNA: TGTGCCAGCAGTTACTCGATCAGAAGAGATACGCAGTATTTT. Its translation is CASSYSIRRDTQYF.

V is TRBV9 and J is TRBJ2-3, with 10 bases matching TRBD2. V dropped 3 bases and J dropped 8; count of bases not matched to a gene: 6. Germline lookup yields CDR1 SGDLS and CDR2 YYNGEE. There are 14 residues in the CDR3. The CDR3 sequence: CASSEFRTSGTQYF. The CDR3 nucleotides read TGTGCCAGCAGCGAGTTCCGGACTAGCGGTACGCAGTATTTT.

This CDR3 is CASSLEAGVYETQYF. The CDR3 DNA reads as TGTGCCAGCAGCTTAGAAGCGGGGGTATATGAGACCCAGTACTTC. The rearrangement joins TRBV7-8 to TRBJ2-5, with 8 nucleotides matching TRBD2. The CDR3 is 15 amino acids. V was clipped by 1 base and J by 5 bases; unmatched bases: 6. The germline V gene encodes CDR1 SGHVS and CDR2 FQNEAQ.

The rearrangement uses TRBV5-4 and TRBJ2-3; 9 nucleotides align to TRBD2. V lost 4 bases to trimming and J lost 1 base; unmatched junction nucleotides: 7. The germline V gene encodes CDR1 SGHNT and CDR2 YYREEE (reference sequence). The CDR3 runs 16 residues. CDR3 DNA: TGTGCCAGCAGCCGTACAGCGGGGGGCCGCACAGATACGCAGTATTTT. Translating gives CASSRTAGGRTDTQYF. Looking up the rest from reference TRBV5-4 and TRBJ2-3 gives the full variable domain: ETGVTQSPTHLIKTRGQQVTLRCSSQSGHNTVSWYQQALGQGPQFIFQYYREEENGRGNFPPRFSGLQFPNYSSELNVNALELDDSALYLCASSRTAGGRTDTQYFGPGTRLTVL.

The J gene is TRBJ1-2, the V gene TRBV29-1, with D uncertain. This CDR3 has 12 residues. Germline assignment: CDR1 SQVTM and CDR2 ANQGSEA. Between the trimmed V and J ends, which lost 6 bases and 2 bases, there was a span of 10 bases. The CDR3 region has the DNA TGCAGCGTGGGCGACGGGAACTATGGCTACACCTTC. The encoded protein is CSVGDGNYGYTF.

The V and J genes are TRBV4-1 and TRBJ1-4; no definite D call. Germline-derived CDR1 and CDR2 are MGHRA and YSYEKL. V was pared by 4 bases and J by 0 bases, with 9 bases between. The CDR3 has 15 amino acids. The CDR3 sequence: CASSLQTATNEKLFF. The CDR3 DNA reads TGCGCCAGCAGCCTCCAGACTGCAACTAATGAAAAACTGTTTTTT.

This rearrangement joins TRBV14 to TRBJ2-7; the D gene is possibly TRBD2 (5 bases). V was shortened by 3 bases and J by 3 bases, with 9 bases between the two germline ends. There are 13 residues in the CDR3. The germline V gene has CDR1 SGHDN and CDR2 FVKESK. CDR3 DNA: TGTGCCAGCAGCCAGATGGAGGACTACGAGCAGTACTTC. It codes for CASSQMEDYEQYF.

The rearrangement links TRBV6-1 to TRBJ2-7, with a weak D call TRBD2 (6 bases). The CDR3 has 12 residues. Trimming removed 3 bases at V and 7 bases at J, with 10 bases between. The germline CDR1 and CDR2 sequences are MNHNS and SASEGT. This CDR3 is CASSERGEEQYF. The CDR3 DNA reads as TGTGCCAGCAGTGAGCGGGGAGAAGAGCAGTACTTC.

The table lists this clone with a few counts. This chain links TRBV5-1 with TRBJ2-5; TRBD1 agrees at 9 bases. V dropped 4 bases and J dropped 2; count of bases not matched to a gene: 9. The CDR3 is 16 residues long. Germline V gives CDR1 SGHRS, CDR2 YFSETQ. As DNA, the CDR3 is TGCGCCAGCAGCCCCCGCGGACAGGGGACACAAGAGACCCAGTACTTC. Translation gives CASSPRGQGTQETQYF.

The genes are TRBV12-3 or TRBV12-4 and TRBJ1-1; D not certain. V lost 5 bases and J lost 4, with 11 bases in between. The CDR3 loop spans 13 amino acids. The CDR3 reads CASSVGLSTEAFF. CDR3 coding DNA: TGTGCCAGCAGTGTAGGGTTGAGCACTGAAGCTTTCTTT.

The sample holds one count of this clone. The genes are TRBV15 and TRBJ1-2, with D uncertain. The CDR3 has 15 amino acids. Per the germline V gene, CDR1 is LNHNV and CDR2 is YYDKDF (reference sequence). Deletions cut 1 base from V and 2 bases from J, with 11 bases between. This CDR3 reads CATSRGRRQNYGYTF. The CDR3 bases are TGTGCCACCAGCAGAGGTAGGAGGCAAAACTATGGCTACACCTTC.

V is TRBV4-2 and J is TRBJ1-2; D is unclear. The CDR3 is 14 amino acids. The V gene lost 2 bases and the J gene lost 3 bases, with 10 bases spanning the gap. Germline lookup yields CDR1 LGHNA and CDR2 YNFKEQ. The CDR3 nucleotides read TGTGCCAGCAGCCAAATACGACTTGACTATGGCTACACCTTC. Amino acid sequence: CASSQIRLDYGYTF.

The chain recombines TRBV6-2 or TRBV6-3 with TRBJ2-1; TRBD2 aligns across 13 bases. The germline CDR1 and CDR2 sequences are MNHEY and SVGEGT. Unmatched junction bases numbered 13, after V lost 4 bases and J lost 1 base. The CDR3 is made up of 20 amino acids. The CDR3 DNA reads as TGTGCCAGCAGTTCCTCCCCTCTCGGGACTAGCGGGGTGTCCTACAATGAGCAGTTCTTC. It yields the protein CASSSSPLGTSGVSYNEQFF.

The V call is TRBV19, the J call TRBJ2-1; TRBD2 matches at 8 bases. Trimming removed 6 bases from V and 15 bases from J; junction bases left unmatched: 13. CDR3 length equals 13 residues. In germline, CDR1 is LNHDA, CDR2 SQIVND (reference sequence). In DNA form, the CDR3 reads TGTGCCAGTAGGAATGAATTAGCGGGGTTGCCGTTCTTC. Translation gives CASRNELAGLPFF.

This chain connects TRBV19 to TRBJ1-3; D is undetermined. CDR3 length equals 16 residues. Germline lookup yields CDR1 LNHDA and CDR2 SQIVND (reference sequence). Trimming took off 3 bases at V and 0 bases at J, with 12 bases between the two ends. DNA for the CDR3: TGTGCCAGTAGTATTCTGCATTCCAGCTCTGGAAACACCATATATTTT. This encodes CASSILHSSSGNTIYF.

The CDR3 DNA reads TGTGCCACCAGTGCCAGGCAGGGGGCCTACGAGCAGTACTTC. Translation gives CATSARQGAYEQYF. The chain uses TRBV24-1 and TRBJ2-7; TRBD1 matches at 7 bases. The CDR3 has 14 amino acids. The V gene end was trimmed by 5 bases and the J gene end by 2 bases; junction bases not matched to a gene: 5. Germline-derived CDR1 and CDR2 are KGHDR and SFDVKD.

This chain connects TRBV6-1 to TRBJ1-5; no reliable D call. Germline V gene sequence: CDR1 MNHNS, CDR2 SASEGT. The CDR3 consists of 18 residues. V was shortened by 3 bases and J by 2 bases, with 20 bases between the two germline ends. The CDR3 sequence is CASSDIELGLSGNQPQHF. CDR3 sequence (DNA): TGTGCCAGCAGTGACATAGAACTGGGCCTCTCAGGCAATCAGCCCCAGCATTTT.

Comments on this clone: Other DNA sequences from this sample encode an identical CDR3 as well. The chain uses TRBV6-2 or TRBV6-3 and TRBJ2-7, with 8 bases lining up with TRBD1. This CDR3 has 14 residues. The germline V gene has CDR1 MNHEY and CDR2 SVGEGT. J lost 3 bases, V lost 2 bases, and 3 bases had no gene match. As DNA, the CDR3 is TGTGCCAGCAGTTACGGGACAGGAGGCTACGAGCAGTACTTC. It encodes CASSYGTGGYEQYF.

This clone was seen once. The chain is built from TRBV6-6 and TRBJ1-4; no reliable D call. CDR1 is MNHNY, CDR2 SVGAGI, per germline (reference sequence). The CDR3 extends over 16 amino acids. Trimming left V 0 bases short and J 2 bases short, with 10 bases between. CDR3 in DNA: TGTGCCAGCAGTTACTCGGAGAGCGCCACTAATGAAAAACTGTTTTTT. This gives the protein CASSYSESATNEKLFF.

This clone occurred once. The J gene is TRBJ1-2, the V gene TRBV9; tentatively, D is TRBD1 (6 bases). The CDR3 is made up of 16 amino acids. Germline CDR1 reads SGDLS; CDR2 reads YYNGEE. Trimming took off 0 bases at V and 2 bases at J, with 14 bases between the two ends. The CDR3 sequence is CASSVGGAGENYGYTF. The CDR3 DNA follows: TGTGCCAGCAGCGTAGGCGGAGCAGGGGAGAACTATGGCTACACCTTC.

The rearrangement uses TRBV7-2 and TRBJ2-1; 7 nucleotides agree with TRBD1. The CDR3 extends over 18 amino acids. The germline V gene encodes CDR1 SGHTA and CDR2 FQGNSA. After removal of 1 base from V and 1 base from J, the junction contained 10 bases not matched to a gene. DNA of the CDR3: TGTGCCAGCAGCTTAGACTTTGGGCAGGGGGTTTCCTACAATGAGCAGTTCTTC. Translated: CASSLDFGQGVSYNEQFF.

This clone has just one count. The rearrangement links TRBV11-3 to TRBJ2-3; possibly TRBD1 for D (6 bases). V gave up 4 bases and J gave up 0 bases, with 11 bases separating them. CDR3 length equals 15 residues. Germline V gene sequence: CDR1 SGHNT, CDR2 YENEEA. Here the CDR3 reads CASSSGTTSTDTQYF. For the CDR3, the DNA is TGTGCCAGCAGCTCCGGGACAACTAGCACAGATACGCAGTATTTT.

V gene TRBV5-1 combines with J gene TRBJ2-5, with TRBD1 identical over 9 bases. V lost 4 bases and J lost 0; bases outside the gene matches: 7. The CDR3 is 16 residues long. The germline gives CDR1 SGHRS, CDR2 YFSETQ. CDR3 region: CASSRRGDRDQETQYF. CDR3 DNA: TGCGCCAGCAGCCGACGGGGGGACAGGGACCAAGAGACCCAGTACTTC.

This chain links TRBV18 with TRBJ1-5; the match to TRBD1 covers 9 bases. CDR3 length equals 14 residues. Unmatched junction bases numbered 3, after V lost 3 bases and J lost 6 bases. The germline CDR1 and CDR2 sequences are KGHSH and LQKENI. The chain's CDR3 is CASSPRTGAQPQHF. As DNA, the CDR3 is TGTGCCAGCTCACCGCGGACAGGGGCTCAGCCCCAGCATTTT.